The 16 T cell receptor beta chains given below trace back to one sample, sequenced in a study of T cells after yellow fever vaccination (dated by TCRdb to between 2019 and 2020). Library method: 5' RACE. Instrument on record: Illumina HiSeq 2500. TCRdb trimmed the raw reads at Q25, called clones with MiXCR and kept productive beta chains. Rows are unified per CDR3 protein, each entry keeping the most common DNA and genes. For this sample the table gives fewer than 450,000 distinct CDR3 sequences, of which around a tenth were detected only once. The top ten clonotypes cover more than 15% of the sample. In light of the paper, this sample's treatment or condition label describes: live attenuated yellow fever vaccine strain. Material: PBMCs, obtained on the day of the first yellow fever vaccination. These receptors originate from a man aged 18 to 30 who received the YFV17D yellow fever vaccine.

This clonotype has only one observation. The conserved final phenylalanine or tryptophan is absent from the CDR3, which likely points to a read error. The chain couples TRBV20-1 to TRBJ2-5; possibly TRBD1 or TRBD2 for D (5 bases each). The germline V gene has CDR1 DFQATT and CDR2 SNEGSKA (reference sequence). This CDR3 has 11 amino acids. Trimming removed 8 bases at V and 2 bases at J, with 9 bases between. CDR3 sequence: CSMGRQETQYS. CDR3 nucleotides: TGCAGTATGGGACGGCAAGAGACCCAGTACTCC.

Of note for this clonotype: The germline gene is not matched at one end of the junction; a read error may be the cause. CDR3 in DNA: TGTGCCAGGAGTTCCTGGACACCCTACGAGCAGTACTTC. As protein: CARSSWTPYEQYF. The gene calls are TRBV30 and TRBJ2-7, with a tentative D call TRBD1 (5 bases). The germline V gene has CDR1 GTSNPN and CDR2 SVGIG (reference sequence). The CDR3 sequence is 13 residues long.

CDR3 amino acids: CASSGKDYSYEQYF. DNA of the CDR3: TGTGCCAGCAGCGGGAAGGACTACTCCTACGAGCAGTACTTC. The chain employs TRBV5-6 and TRBJ2-7; TRBD2 might be the D (6 bases). The CDR3 spans 14 residues. V was cut by 4 bases and J by 0 bases, with 11 bases left in between. The V gene's germline CDR1 is SGHDT and CDR2 YYEEEE.

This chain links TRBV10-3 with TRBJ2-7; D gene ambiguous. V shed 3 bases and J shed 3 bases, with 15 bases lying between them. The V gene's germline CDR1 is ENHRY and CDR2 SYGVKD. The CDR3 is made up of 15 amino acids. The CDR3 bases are TGTGCCATCAGTGAAGGGTCCGGACCAATCTACGAGCAGTACGTC. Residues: CAISEGSGPIYEQYV.

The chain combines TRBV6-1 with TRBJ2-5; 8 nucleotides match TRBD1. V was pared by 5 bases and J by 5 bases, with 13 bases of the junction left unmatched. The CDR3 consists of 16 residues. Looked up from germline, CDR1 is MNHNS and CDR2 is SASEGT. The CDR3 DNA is TGTGCCAGCAGTCTTCTACAGGGGGTTGGTCTCGAGACCCAGTACTTC. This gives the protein CASSLLQGVGLETQYF.

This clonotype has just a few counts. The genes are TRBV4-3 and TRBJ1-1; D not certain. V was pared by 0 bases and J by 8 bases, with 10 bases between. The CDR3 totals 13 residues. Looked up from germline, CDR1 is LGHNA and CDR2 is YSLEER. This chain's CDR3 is CASSQDGGREAFF. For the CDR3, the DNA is TGCGCCAGCAGCCAAGACGGAGGACGCGAAGCTTTCTTT.

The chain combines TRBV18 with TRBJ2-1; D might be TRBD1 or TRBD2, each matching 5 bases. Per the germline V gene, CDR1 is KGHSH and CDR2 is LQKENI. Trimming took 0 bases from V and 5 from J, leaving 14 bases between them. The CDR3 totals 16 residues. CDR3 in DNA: TGTGCCAGCTCACCACCGGGGACCAGAGGGCACAATGAGCAGTTCTTC. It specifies CASSPPGTRGHNEQFF. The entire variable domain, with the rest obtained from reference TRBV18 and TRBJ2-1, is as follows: NAGVMQNPRHLVRRRGQEARLRCSPMKGHSHVYWYRQLPEEGLKFMVYLQKENIIDESGMPKERFSAEFPKEGPSILRIQQVVRGDSAAYFCASSPPGTRGHNEQFFGPGTRLTVL.

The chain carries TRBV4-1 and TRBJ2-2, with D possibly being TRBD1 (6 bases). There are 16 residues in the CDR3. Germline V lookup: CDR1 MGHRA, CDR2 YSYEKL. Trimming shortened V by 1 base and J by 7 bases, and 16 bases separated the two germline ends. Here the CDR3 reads CASSQVGARGRGELFF. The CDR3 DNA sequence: TGCGCCAGCAGCCAAGTCGGGGCCAGGGGTCGCGGGGAGCTGTTTTTT.

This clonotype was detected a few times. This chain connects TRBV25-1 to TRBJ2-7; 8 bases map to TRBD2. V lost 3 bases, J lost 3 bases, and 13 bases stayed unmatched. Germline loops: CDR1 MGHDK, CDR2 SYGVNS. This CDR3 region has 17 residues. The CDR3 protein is CASSDPAGGLPNYEQYV. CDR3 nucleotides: TGTGCCAGCAGTGATCCGGCGGGGGGACTTCCTAACTACGAGCAGTACGTC.

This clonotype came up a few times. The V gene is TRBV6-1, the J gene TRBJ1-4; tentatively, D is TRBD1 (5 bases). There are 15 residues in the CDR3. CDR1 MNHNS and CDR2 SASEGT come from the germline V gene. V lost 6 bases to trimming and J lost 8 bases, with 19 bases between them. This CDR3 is CASSSGSTGKEKLFF. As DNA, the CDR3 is TGTGCCAGCAGCTCAGGGTCTACCGGAAAGGAAAAACTGTTTTTT.

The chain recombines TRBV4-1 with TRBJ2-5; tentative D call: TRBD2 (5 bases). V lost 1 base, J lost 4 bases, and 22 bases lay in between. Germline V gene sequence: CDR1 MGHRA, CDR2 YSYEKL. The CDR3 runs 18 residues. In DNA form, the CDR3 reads TGCGCCAGCAGCCAAGGAACGTTTACGGGATCCCTGGGAGAGACCCAGTACTTC. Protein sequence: CASSQGTFTGSLGETQYF.

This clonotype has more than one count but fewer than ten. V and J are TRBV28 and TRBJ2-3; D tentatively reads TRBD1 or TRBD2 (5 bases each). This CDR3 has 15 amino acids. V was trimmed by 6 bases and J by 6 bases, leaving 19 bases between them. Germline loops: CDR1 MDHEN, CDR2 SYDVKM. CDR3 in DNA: TGTGCCAGCAGACTCCAGGGCGGAGGCTCCGATACGCAGTATTTT. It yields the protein CASRLQGGGSDTQYF.

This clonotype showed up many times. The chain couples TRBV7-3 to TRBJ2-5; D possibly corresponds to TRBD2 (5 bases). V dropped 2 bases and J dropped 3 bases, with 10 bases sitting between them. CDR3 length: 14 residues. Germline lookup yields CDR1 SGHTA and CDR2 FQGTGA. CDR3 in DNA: TGTGCCAGCAGCTTAGATCGGGGTAAAGAGACCCAGTACTTC. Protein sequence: CASSLDRGKETQYF.

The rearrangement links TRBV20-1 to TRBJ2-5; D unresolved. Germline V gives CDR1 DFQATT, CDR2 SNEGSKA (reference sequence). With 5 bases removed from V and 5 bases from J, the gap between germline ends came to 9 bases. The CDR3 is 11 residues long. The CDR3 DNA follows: TGCAGTGCTCCCGACTTGGAGACCCAGTACTTC. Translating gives CSAPDLETQYF.

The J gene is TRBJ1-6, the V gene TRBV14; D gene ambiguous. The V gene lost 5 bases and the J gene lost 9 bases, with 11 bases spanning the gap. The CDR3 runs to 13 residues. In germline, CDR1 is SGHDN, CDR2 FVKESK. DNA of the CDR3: TGTGCCAGCAGCTTTTCAACTAGTTCACCCCTCCACTTT. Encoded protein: CASSFSTSSPLHF. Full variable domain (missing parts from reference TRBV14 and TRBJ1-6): EAGVTQFPSHSVIEKGQTVTLRCDPISGHDNLYWYRRVMGKEIKFLLHFVKESKQDESGMPNNRFLAERTGGTYSTLKVQPAELEDSGVYFCASSFSTSSPLHFGNGTRLTVT.

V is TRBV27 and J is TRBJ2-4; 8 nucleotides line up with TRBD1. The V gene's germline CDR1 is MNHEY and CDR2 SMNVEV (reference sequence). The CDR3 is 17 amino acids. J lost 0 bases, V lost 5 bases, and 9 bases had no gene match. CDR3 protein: CASSPGTGRLAKNIQYF. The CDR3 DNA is TGTGCCAGCAGTCCCGGGACAGGCCGCTTAGCCAAAAACATTCAGTACTTC.